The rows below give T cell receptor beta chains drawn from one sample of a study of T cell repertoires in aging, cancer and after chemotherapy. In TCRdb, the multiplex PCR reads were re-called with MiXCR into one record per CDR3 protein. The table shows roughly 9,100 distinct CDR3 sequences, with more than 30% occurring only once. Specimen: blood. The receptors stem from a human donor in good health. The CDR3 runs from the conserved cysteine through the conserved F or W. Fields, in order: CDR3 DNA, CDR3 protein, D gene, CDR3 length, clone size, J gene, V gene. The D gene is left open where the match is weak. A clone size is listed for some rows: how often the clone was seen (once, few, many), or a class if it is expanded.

CDR3 DNA: TGTGCCAGCAGTACGGGTGGCGGACGGGAGTATGGCTACACCTTC; CDR3 protein: CASSTGGGREYGYTF; D gene: NA; CDR3 length: 15; clone size: NA; J gene: TRBJ1-2; V gene: TRBV28
CDR3 DNA: TGTGCCAGCAGGACCGGGACAGGGGGCGGAAAACTGTTTTTT; CDR3 protein: CASRTGTGGGKLFF; D gene: TRBD1; CDR3 length: 14; clone size: NA; J gene: TRBJ1-4; V gene: TRBV25-1
CDR3 DNA: TGTGCCAGTAACAAGGGTTGGAACACTGAAGCTTTCTTT; CDR3 protein: CASNKGWNTEAFF; D gene: NA; CDR3 length: 13; clone size: NA; J gene: TRBJ1-1; V gene: TRBV19
CDR3 DNA: TGTGCCAGCAGTTTATCCAACAATCAGCCCCAGCATTTT; CDR3 protein: CASSLSNNQPQHF; D gene: NA; CDR3 length: 13; clone size: few; J gene: TRBJ1-5; V gene: TRBV6-6
CDR3 DNA: TGTGCCAGCAGCTTAGGGACAGGATTTATCGGGGGCAATCAGCCCCAGCATTTT; CDR3 protein: CASSLGTGFIGGNQPQHF; D gene: TRBD1; CDR3 length: 18; clone size: few; J gene: TRBJ1-5; V gene: TRBV7-9
CDR3 DNA: TGTGCCTGGAGTGTTTTCTTGGACTCCGGCTACACCTTC; CDR3 protein: CAWSVFLDSGYTF; D gene: NA; CDR3 length: 13; clone size: medium-sized; J gene: TRBJ1-2; V gene: TRBV30
CDR3 DNA: TGTGCCATCGGGGGGACAAATAGCAATCAGCCCCAGCATTTT; CDR3 protein: CAIGGTNSNQPQHF; D gene: NA; CDR3 length: 14; clone size: few; J gene: TRBJ1-5; V gene: TRBV10-3
CDR3 DNA: TGTGCCAGCAGCTTTGGGGGGGCGAGTACTGAAGCTTTCTTT; CDR3 protein: CASSFGGASTEAFF; D gene: NA; CDR3 length: 14; clone size: NA; J gene: TRBJ1-1; V gene: TRBV5-4
CDR3 DNA: TGTGCCAGCAGTCCCCTAGCGGGAACAGATACGCAGTATTTT; CDR3 protein: CASSPLAGTDTQYF; D gene: TRBD2; CDR3 length: 14; clone size: NA; J gene: TRBJ2-3; V gene: TRBV7-2
CDR3 DNA: TGTGCCAGCAGTGAGATGGGACCCCGCTATGGCTACACCTTC; CDR3 protein: CASSEMGPRYGYTF; D gene: NA; CDR3 length: 14; clone size: medium-sized; J gene: TRBJ1-2; V gene: TRBV6-5
CDR3 DNA: TGTGCCAGCAGCCCCAGGACGTGGGGCTATGGCTACACCTTC; CDR3 protein: CASSPRTWGYGYTF; D gene: NA; CDR3 length: 14; clone size: NA; J gene: TRBJ1-2; V gene: TRBV28
CDR3 DNA: TGTGCCAGCAGTTACCGGGACAGGGGCCTCGAGCAGTACTTC; CDR3 protein: CASSYRDRGLEQYF; D gene: TRBD1; CDR3 length: 14; clone size: NA; J gene: TRBJ2-7; V gene: TRBV7-2
CDR3 DNA: TGCAGTGCTGGGGACGTATTGTCGGGGGCCAACGTCCTGACTTTC; CDR3 protein: CSAGDVLSGANVLTF; D gene: NA; CDR3 length: 15; clone size: few; J gene: TRBJ2-6; V gene: TRBV20-1
CDR3 DNA: TGTGCCAGCAGCTCGGGACAGGGACGGGAAAAACTGTTTTTT; CDR3 protein: CASSSGQGREKLFF; D gene: TRBD1; CDR3 length: 14; clone size: NA; J gene: TRBJ1-4; V gene: TRBV5-4
CDR3 DNA: TGTGCCAGCAGCTTAGTGGGGGGGTTGACTGAAGCTTTCTTT; CDR3 protein: CASSLVGGLTEAFF; D gene: NA; CDR3 length: 14; clone size: medium-sized; J gene: TRBJ1-1; V gene: TRBV7-6
CDR3 DNA: TGCAGCGTGGGGCCCAGGACAGGGGAGGGAGAGACCCAGTACTTC; CDR3 protein: CSVGPRTGEGETQYF; D gene: TRBD1; CDR3 length: 15; clone size: medium-sized; J gene: TRBJ2-5; V gene: TRBV29-1
CDR3 DNA: TGTGCCAGCAGATATAGGGACAGGAGCTCCTACGAGCAGTACTTC; CDR3 protein: CASRYRDRSSYEQYF; D gene: TRBD1; CDR3 length: 15; clone size: few; J gene: TRBJ2-7; V gene: TRBV7-2
CDR3 DNA: TGTGCCAGCAGTTACATAGAGAACACTGAAGCTTTCTTT; CDR3 protein: CASSYIENTEAFF; D gene: NA; CDR3 length: 13; clone size: NA; J gene: TRBJ1-1; V gene: TRBV6-6
CDR3 DNA: TGTGCCAGCAGTTCCGGGACAGCAAATCAGCCCCAGCATTTT; CDR3 protein: CASSSGTANQPQHF; D gene: TRBD1; CDR3 length: 14; clone size: few; J gene: TRBJ1-5; V gene: TRBV12-3/TRBV12-4
CDR3 DNA: TGTGCCAACGGGGGTAGCATTCAGCCCCAGCATTTT; CDR3 protein: CANGGSIQPQHF; D gene: NA; CDR3 length: 12; clone size: NA; J gene: TRBJ1-5; V gene: TRBV10-3
CDR3 DNA: TGTGCCATCAGTGACCCCATAGGTACAGATACGCAGTATTTT; CDR3 protein: CAISDPIGTDTQYF; D gene: NA; CDR3 length: 14; clone size: NA; J gene: TRBJ2-3; V gene: TRBV10-3
CDR3 DNA: TGCAGTGCTCGCATGACCGTCACAGATACGCAGTATTTT; CDR3 protein: CSARMTVTDTQYF; D gene: NA; CDR3 length: 13; clone size: few; J gene: TRBJ2-3; V gene: TRBV20-1
CDR3 DNA: TGTGCCAGCAGCTTAGTATGGGGCGCGGGGGATACGCAGTATTTT; CDR3 protein: CASSLVWGAGDTQYF; D gene: NA; CDR3 length: 15; clone size: few; J gene: TRBJ2-3; V gene: TRBV7-2
CDR3 DNA: TGTGCCAGCAGCCGCATCTTGGGGTATGGTGGGGCCAACGTCCTGACTTTC; CDR3 protein: CASSRILGYGGANVLTF; D gene: NA; CDR3 length: 17; clone size: NA; J gene: TRBJ2-6; V gene: TRBV11-2
CDR3 DNA: TGTGCCAGCAAAGCGGGGGAGGGCCACGAGCAGTACTTC; CDR3 protein: CASKAGEGHEQYF; D gene: TRBD2; CDR3 length: 13; clone size: large; J gene: TRBJ2-7; V gene: TRBV6-5
CDR3 DNA: TGTGCCAGCAGCCCGGGTGAGGGCTGGAGTCATAGCTACACTGAAGCTTTCTTT; CDR3 protein: CASSPGEGWSHSYTEAFF; D gene: NA; CDR3 length: 18; clone size: NA; J gene: TRBJ1-1; V gene: TRBV27
CDR3 DNA: TGTGCCAGCAGCTTAGCTGGACAGGGTAGCGGTGGCTACACCTTC; CDR3 protein: CASSLAGQGSGGYTF; D gene: TRBD1; CDR3 length: 15; clone size: few; J gene: TRBJ1-2; V gene: TRBV7-2
CDR3 DNA: TGTGCCAGCAGCCCCTACTCGACAGCGAACTATGGCTACACCTTC; CDR3 protein: CASSPYSTANYGYTF; D gene: NA; CDR3 length: 15; clone size: few; J gene: TRBJ1-2; V gene: TRBV7-3
CDR3 DNA: TGTGCCAGCAGTTTGATACAGACTGAAGCTTTCTTT; CDR3 protein: CASSLIQTEAFF; D gene: NA; CDR3 length: 12; clone size: few; J gene: TRBJ1-1; V gene: TRBV12-3/TRBV12-4
CDR3 DNA: TGCGCCAGCATTGGTTCACAAGGGGTCTATGGCTACACCTTC; CDR3 protein: CASIGSQGVYGYTF; D gene: NA; CDR3 length: 14; clone size: few; J gene: TRBJ1-2; V gene: TRBV10-1
CDR3 DNA: TGTGCCAGCAGCTTGGGCCAGATGTTAGGGGAGACCCAGTACTTC; CDR3 protein: CASSLGQMLGETQYF; D gene: NA; CDR3 length: 15; clone size: NA; J gene: TRBJ2-5; V gene: TRBV5-4
CDR3 DNA: TGTGCCAGCTCAGCTATTTGGGGTGAGCAGTTCTTC; CDR3 protein: CASSAIWGEQFF; D gene: NA; CDR3 length: 12; clone size: few; J gene: TRBJ2-1; V gene: TRBV12-3/TRBV12-4
CDR3 DNA: TGTGCCAGTAGAGGGCAGGGGGGTTGGGTGCAGTTCTTC; CDR3 protein: CASRGQGGWVQFF; D gene: NA; CDR3 length: 13; clone size: few; J gene: TRBJ2-1; V gene: TRBV19
CDR3 DNA: TGCAGTGTCACGACAGGGGAGACTGAAGCTTTCTTT; CDR3 protein: CSVTTGETEAFF; D gene: TRBD1; CDR3 length: 12; clone size: few; J gene: TRBJ1-1; V gene: TRBV20-1
CDR3 DNA: TGCAGTGCTGACGGCCGGGCAGGGGTACCCCAAGAGACCCAGTACTTC; CDR3 protein: CSADGRAGVPQETQYF; D gene: NA; CDR3 length: 16; clone size: NA; J gene: TRBJ2-5; V gene: TRBV20-1
CDR3 DNA: TGTGCCATCAGTGAGGTGGGGGCAGATACGCAGTATTTT; CDR3 protein: CAISEVGADTQYF; D gene: NA; CDR3 length: 13; clone size: few; J gene: TRBJ2-3; V gene: TRBV10-3
CDR3 DNA: TGTGCCAGCAGCTTGTGGGGTAACTCTGGAAACACCATATATTTT; CDR3 protein: CASSLWGNSGNTIYF; D gene: NA; CDR3 length: 15; clone size: few; J gene: TRBJ1-3; V gene: TRBV5-5
CDR3 DNA: TGTGCCAGTAGTGTTTGGAGCGGGGGGACCAAAAACATTCAGTACTTC; CDR3 protein: CASSVWSGGTKNIQYF; D gene: TRBD2; CDR3 length: 16; clone size: NA; J gene: TRBJ2-4; V gene: TRBV19
CDR3 DNA: TGTGCCAGCAGCCCTCAGGGGGGGGCCGGCGTCGGGGACCCCCCGAAGACCCAGTACTTC; CDR3 protein: CASSPQGGAGVGDPPKTQYF; D gene: NA; CDR3 length: 20; clone size: NA; J gene: TRBJ2-5; V gene: TRBV11-1
CDR3 DNA: TGTGCCAGCAGCGCCGGGTCCGGAGACGCAGATACGCAGTATTTT; CDR3 protein: CASSAGSGDADTQYF; D gene: NA; CDR3 length: 15; clone size: NA; J gene: TRBJ2-3; V gene: TRBV11-3
CDR3 DNA: TGTGCCAGCAGCTTGAGGACTATCTATGGCTACACCTTC; CDR3 protein: CASSLRTIYGYTF; D gene: NA; CDR3 length: 13; clone size: NA; J gene: TRBJ1-2; V gene: TRBV5-4
CDR3 DNA: TGTGCCAGCAGCTTGGCGTCAGGGGTACGGACTGAAGCTTTCTTT; CDR3 protein: CASSLASGVRTEAFF; D gene: NA; CDR3 length: 15; clone size: NA; J gene: TRBJ1-1; V gene: TRBV5-4
CDR3 DNA: TGTGCCATCAGTAACGGGACTAGCGGGGGGACTACGCAGTATTTT; CDR3 protein: CAISNGTSGGTTQYF; D gene: TRBD2; CDR3 length: 15; clone size: NA; J gene: TRBJ2-3; V gene: TRBV6-6
CDR3 DNA: TGTGCCAGCAGCTTGGCTAGCGGGGGTTCAGATACGCAGTATTTT; CDR3 protein: CASSLASGGSDTQYF; D gene: TRBD2; CDR3 length: 15; clone size: few; J gene: TRBJ2-3; V gene: TRBV5-6
CDR3 DNA: TGCGCCAGCAGCCAAAACAGGGGTGTTAGCACTGAAGCTTTCTTT; CDR3 protein: CASSQNRGVSTEAFF; D gene: TRBD1; CDR3 length: 15; clone size: NA; J gene: TRBJ1-1; V gene: TRBV4-3